These 21 T cell receptor beta chains were sequenced from one sample in a study of blood T cell repertoires in COVID-19. Generated by immunoSEQ multiplex PCR, the TCRdb table keeps only in-frame clones and is missing some. The table includes roughly 250,000 clones, approximately 86% detected once. The source material was PBMCs or T cells enriched from blood (not recorded which). These receptors were taken from a woman in her forties or fifties who had recovered from COVID-19.

The chain uses TRBV2 and TRBJ1-6, with 10 bases lining up with TRBD1. Looked up from germline, CDR1 is SNHLY and CDR2 is FYNNEI. CDR3 size: 14 residues. V lost 6 bases to trimming and J lost 8 bases; unmatched junction nucleotides: 4. CDR3 region: CASRGDRGYSPLHF. CDR3 sequence (DNA): TGTGCCAGCAGGGGGGACAGGGGTTATTCACCCCTCCACTTT.

The genes are TRBV7-9 and TRBJ1-1, with 9 nucleotides matching TRBD1. Trimming cost V 2 bases and J 4 bases; bases outside gene matches: 8. Germline CDR1 reads SEHNR; CDR2 reads FQNEAQ (reference sequence). This CDR3 has 16 residues. The CDR3 here is CASSLTGTGLGTEAFF. The DNA of the CDR3 is TGTGCCAGCAGCTTAACGGGGACAGGGCTCGGCACTGAAGCTTTCTTT.

The CDR3 region is CSVETAIYGYTF. The CDR3 nucleotides are TGCAGCGTTGAAACAGCCATCTATGGCTACACCTTC. V is TRBV29-1 and J is TRBJ1-2; D gene unclear. The CDR3 has 12 residues. V was cut by 2 bases and J by 4 bases, with 8 bases left in between. CDR1 is SQVTM and CDR2 is ANQGSEA in the germline V gene.

The genes are TRBV9 and TRBJ1-2, with D tentatively TRBD1 (5 bases). This CDR3 is built from 13 residues. Germline V gene lookup returns CDR1 SGDLS and CDR2 YYNGEE. Trimming took 0 bases from V and 7 from J, leaving 10 bases between them. Written as DNA, the CDR3 is TGTGCCAGCAGCGTAGAGGGGAAATCTGGCTACACCTTC. Its protein is CASSVEGKSGYTF.

V and J are TRBV7-2 and TRBJ2-7, with TRBD2 matching over 11 bases. The CDR3 is 14 amino acids. V gave up 3 bases and J gave up 3 bases; unmatched junction bases: 1. Per germline, CDR1 SGHTA and CDR2 FQGNSA. The CDR3 sequence is CASSLGLAVYEQYF. The CDR3 DNA follows: TGTGCCAGCAGCTTGGGACTAGCGGTCTACGAGCAGTACTTC.

The chain has TRBV28 and TRBJ1-1; perhaps TRBD1 as D (6 bases). Germline CDR1 is MDHEN and CDR2 is SYDVKM. The V gene lost 5 bases and the J gene lost 8 bases, with 12 bases spanning the gap. The CDR3 sequence is 12 residues long. The CDR3, as DNA: TGTGCCAGCAGTATCCGGACAGAAGAAGCTTTCTTT. Translated: CASSIRTEEAFF.

The chain employs TRBV7-3 and TRBJ1-2; weak D call: TRBD1 (6 bases). The V gene lost 2 bases and the J gene lost 7 bases, with 11 bases spanning the gap. Germline loops: CDR1 SGHTA, CDR2 FQGTGA. The CDR3 length is 13 residues. The CDR3 DNA follows: TGTGCCAGCAGCTTATCTACAGGGAGTGGCTACACCTTC. It yields the protein CASSLSTGSGYTF.

V and J are TRBV5-5 and TRBJ1-4; D uncertain. Trimming shortened V by 1 base and J by 4 bases, and 11 bases separated the two germline ends. The CDR3 consists of 15 residues. Germline V gene sequence: CDR1 SGHKS, CDR2 YYEKEE (reference sequence). The CDR3 here is CASSLLTSYNEKLFF. Written as DNA, the CDR3 is TGTGCCAGCAGCTTGCTCACGAGCTATAATGAAAAACTGTTTTTT.

This clone was seen a few times. The V and J genes are TRBV28 and TRBJ1-2; the match to TRBD1 covers 7 bases. Per the germline V gene, CDR1 is MDHEN and CDR2 is SYDVKM. The CDR3 runs 18 residues. The trim removed 3 bases at V and 4 bases at J, leaving 17 bases unmatched. The CDR3 loop is CASSFRAPNDRVGYGYTF. The CDR3 region has the DNA TGTGCCAGCAGTTTCCGGGCACCTAATGACAGGGTTGGCTATGGCTACACCTTC.

The chain uses TRBV7-2 and TRBJ2-3; 11 bases fit TRBD2. V shed 1 base, J shed 4 bases, and the junction held 4 bases outside the gene matches. The germline CDR1 and CDR2 sequences are SGHTA and FQGNSA. The CDR3 is 16 amino acids. This CDR3 reads CASSLVAGGNSDTQYF. The CDR3 DNA sequence: TGTGCCAGCAGCTTAGTAGCGGGAGGGAATTCAGATACGCAGTATTTT.

V gene TRBV5-1 combines with J gene TRBJ2-3, with TRBD2 matching 14 bases. The CDR3 contains 15 residues. CDR1 is SGHRS and CDR2 is YFSETQ in the germline V gene. Trimming removed 4 bases from V and 5 bases from J; junction bases left unmatched: 3. DNA of the CDR3: TGCGCCAGCAGCGGGGGGACTAGCGGGAGAGATACGCAGTATTTT. This codes for CASSGGTSGRDTQYF. The whole variable domain, filled in from reference TRBV5-1 and TRBJ2-3, reads KAGVTQTPRYLIKTRGQQVTLSCSPISGHRSVSWYQQTPGQGLQFLFEYFSETQRNKGNFPGRFSGRQFSNSRSEMNVSTLELGDSALYLCASSGGTSGRDTQYFGPGTRLTVL.

This clone has just one count. The chain carries TRBV24-1 and TRBJ2-1; tentative D call: TRBD2 (6 bases). Germline assignment: CDR1 KGHDR and CDR2 SFDVKD. The CDR3 consists of 16 residues. V was cut by 2 bases and J by 0 bases, with 10 bases left in between. The CDR3 spells CATSDSSGDSYNEQFF. The CDR3 DNA sequence: TGTGCCACCAGTGATTCGTCGGGGGACTCCTACAATGAGCAGTTCTTC.

The V and J genes are TRBV28 and TRBJ2-7, with 12 bases aligning to TRBD2. The CDR3 is 23 residues long. In germline, CDR1 is MDHEN, CDR2 SYDVKM. The V segment lost 0 bases and the J segment 3 bases; nucleotides outside the gene matches: 24. CDR3 loop: CASSLWGRRTSGNNSAPIYEQYF. The DNA for the CDR3 is TGTGCCAGCAGTTTATGGGGACGTCGGACTAGCGGGAATAACTCGGCGCCTATCTACGAGCAGTACTTC.

This chain joins TRBV30 and TRBJ2-5; the match to TRBD1 covers 7 bases. Germline CDR1 is GTSNPN and CDR2 is SVGIG (reference sequence). The CDR3 length is 15 residues. Germline trimming cut 0 bases from V and 3 bases from J; bases unmatched to any gene: 7. The CDR3 protein is CAWSVLGQKKETQYF. For the CDR3, the DNA is TGTGCCTGGAGTGTTTTGGGACAGAAAAAAGAGACCCAGTACTTC.

The J gene is TRBJ2-1, the V gene TRBV3-1 (or the pseudogene TRBV3-2); 14 bases match TRBD2. Trimming took 0 bases from V and 6 from J; bases not matched to a gene: 7. This CDR3 comprises 18 residues. CDR1 LGHDT and CDR2 YNNKEL come from the germline V gene (reference sequence). The CDR3: CASSQDSGLAGVTNEQFF. The CDR3 DNA follows: TGTGCCAGCAGCCAAGACTCGGGACTAGCGGGAGTTACCAATGAGCAGTTCTTC.

This chain links TRBV18 with TRBJ2-5; 11 bases line up with TRBD2. The germline V gene encodes CDR1 KGHSH and CDR2 LQKENI. The CDR3 length is 17 residues. Trimming removed 6 bases from V and 1 base from J; junction bases left unmatched: 10. The CDR3 nucleotides read TGTGCCAGCTCGCCCGGGACTAGCGGTACTCTCCAAGAGACCCAGTACTTC. Amino acid sequence: CASSPGTSGTLQETQYF.

The chain recombines TRBV28 with TRBJ2-1; 8 nucleotides match TRBD2. This CDR3 is 15 amino acids long. CDR1 and CDR2 (germline): MDHEN, SYDVKM. V lost 4 bases and J lost 2; bases outside the gene matches: 4. The CDR3 sequence: CASSSGTRAYNEQFF. In DNA form, the CDR3 reads TGTGCCAGCAGTTCAGGGACTAGGGCCTACAATGAGCAGTTCTTC.

The chain uses TRBV25-1 and TRBJ1-4; 8 bases are shared with TRBD1. This CDR3 contains 15 residues. Germline V gene data show CDR1 as MGHDK and CDR2 as SYGVNS. V was clipped by 3 bases and J by 6 bases; unmatched bases: 6. CDR3 in amino acids: CASSDPPGGDEKLFF. DNA for the CDR3: TGTGCCAGCAGTGACCCGCCAGGGGGCGATGAAAAACTGTTTTTT.

The count of this clone is one. J is TRBJ2-1 and V is TRBV2; 12 nucleotides align to TRBD2. V gave up 2 bases and J gave up 6 bases; unmatched junction bases: 8. The CDR3 extends over 17 amino acids. Germline lookup yields CDR1 SNHLY and CDR2 FYNNEI. The CDR3 nucleotides read TGTGCCAGCAGTGAAACGGTGGCTAGCGGGAGGGCCAATGAGCAGTTCTTC. Translating it yields CASSETVASGRANEQFF.

V gene TRBV5-1 combines with J gene TRBJ1-4, with 8 bases lining up with TRBD1. J gave up 7 bases and V 0 bases, and 5 bases lay outside the gene matches. CDR1 is SGHRS, CDR2 YFSETQ, per germline. The CDR3 sequence is 15 residues long. The CDR3 loop is CASSLVQGAGEKLFF. CDR3 in DNA: TGCGCCAGCAGCTTGGTTCAGGGGGCGGGTGAAAAACTGTTTTTT. The full variable domain, with the rest looked up from reference TRBV5-1 and TRBJ1-4, is KAGVTQTPRYLIKTRGQQVTLSCSPISGHRSVSWYQQTPGQGLQFLFEYFSETQRNKGNFPGRFSGRQFSNSRSEMNVSTLELGDSALYLCASSLVQGAGEKLFFGSGTQLSVL.

V is TRBV2 and J is TRBJ2-1, with 9 bases matching TRBD1. This CDR3 region has 14 residues. With V trimmed by 7 bases and J by 6 bases, 7 bases remained unmatched. CDR1 and CDR2 (germline): SNHLY, FYNNEI. The CDR3, as DNA: TGTGCCAGCATACAGGGGGCATTCAGCAATGAGCAGTTCTTC. Its protein is CASIQGAFSNEQFF.